This T cell receptor beta chain was sequenced in a study of regulatory T cells in long-lasting Graves disease. The germline V and J ends were trimmed by 2 bases and 1 base, with 12 bases remaining between them. The CDR3 extends over 15 amino acids. Germline CDR1 SGHRS, CDR2 YFSETQ. This clonotype came up a few times. Its antigen is currently unknown. Overall study results and limits: Favored gene segments in persistent disease were TRBV28, TRBJ1-2 and TRBJ2-5.

Time point meaning: persistent/refractory GD, antithyroid drugs over 5 years with positive TRAb. Extracted PBMC RNA gave rise to the TCR library. Both iRepertoire HTBI primers and Arm-PCR of CDR3 regions were used to build the TCR beta libraries. Each CDR3 protein is one row after TCRdb ran MiXCR on the multiplex PCR reads. The sample includes about 660,000 distinct CDR3 sequences, about 32% of them seen just once. The receptor comes from a female donor with Graves disease. This rearrangement joins TRBV5-1 to TRBJ1-1; D gene uncertain. The source material was peripheral blood mononuclear cells (PBMCs), sampled when the disease was refractory, from a patient treated with antithyroid drugs. The DNA for the CDR3 is TGCGCCAGCAGCTTCTCCCCCTACAGGAACACTGAAGCTTTCTTT. It is translated as CASSFSPYRNTEAFF.